This TCR beta chain emerged from a study of cytomegalovirus exposure and HLA in healthy donors. Per germline, CDR1 MRHNA and CDR2 SNTAGT. V lost 3 bases, J lost 2 bases, and 11 bases stayed unmatched. This CDR3 comprises 18 residues. Those who donated were healthy bone marrow donors. The PCR was carried out with 60 Vbeta primers and 13 Jbeta primers. Assay: immunoSEQ multiplex PCR; the TCRdb copy retains only in-frame clones and omits some. The sample lists some 130,000 clones, approximately 87% occurring once. The sequenced sample consisted of PBMCs. The rearrangement uses TRBV6-4 and TRBJ2-3; TRBD2 matches at 10 bases. The receptor was derived from a middle-aged man in good health and CMV-seronegative. CDR3 amino acids: CASSERRTSGDVTDTQYF. CDR3 nucleotides: TGTGCCAGCAGTGAACGACGTACTAGCGGGGACGTCACAGATACGCAGTATTTT.